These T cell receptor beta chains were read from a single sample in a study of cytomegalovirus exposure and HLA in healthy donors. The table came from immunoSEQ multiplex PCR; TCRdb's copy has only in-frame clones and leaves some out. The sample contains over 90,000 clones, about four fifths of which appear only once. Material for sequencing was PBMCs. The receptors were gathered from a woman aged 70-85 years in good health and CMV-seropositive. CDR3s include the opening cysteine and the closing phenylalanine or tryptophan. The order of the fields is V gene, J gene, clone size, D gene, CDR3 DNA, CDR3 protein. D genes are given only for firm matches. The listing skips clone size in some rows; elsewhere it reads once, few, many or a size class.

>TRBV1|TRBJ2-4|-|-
TGCACCAGCAGCCAAGATCCAGGGTACGGCGAGTACGGCAAAAACATTCAGTACTTC
CTSSQDPGYGEYGKNIQYF
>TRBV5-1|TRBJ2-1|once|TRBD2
TGCGCCAGCAGCTTGCCGGCTAGCGGGGGTCGAAATGAGCAGTTCTTC
CASSLPASGGRNEQFF
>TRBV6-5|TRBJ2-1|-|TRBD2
TGTGCCAGCAGTCGCTTAGCGGGAGTCTTGAATGAGCAGTTCTTC
CASSRLAGVLNEQFF
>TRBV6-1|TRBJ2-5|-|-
TGTGCCAGCATCGCTAGTTTTTCGGAAGAGACCCAGTACTTC
CASIASFSEETQYF
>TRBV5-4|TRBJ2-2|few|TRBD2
TGTGCCAGCAGCCGTGGACTAGCGGGGAGGGACGGGGAGCTGTTTTTT
CASSRGLAGRDGELFF
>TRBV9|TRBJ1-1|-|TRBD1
TGTGCCAGCAGCGTAGGGGTCAGGGGGATCATGAACACTGAAGCTTTCTTT
CASSVGVRGIMNTEAFF
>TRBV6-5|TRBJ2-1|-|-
TGTGCCAGCAGTTCGTCTAGCGTATCCTACAATGAGCAGTTCTTC
CASSSSSVSYNEQFF
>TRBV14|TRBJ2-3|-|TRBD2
TGTGCCAGCAGCCAAGCCGGGACTAGCGGGATGGATACGCAGTATTTT
CASSQAGTSGMDTQYF
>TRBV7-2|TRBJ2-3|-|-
TGTGCCAGCAGCTTAGCGGTCGGGGATACGCAGTATTTT
CASSLAVGDTQYF
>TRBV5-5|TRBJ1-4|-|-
TGTGCCAGCAGTTTACAGGGAACTAATGAAAAACTGTTTTTT
CASSLQGTNEKLFF
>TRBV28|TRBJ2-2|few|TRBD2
TGTGCCAGCAGCCCACTCCCGACTAGCGGGCGGACCGGGGAGCTGTTTTTT
CASSPLPTSGRTGELFF
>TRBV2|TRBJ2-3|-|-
TGTGCCAGCGCCCCCCCGGGGGGCATGGGCACAGATACGCAGTATTTT
CASAPPGGMGTDTQYF
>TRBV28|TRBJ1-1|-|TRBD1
TGTGCCAGCAGAACCTTGCCGGGACAGGGGAACACTGAAGCTTTCTTT
CASRTLPGQGNTEAFF
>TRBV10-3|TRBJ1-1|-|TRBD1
TGTGCCATCAGTGAGTCGAGGGGGCGGGGGGGCACTGAAGCTTTCTTT
CAISESRGRGGTEAFF
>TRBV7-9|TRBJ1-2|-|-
TGTTCCAGCAGATCAGGGGTAGACTATGGCTACACCTTC
CSSRSGVDYGYTF
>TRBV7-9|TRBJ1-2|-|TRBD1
TGTGCCAGCAGTCGCGGACAGGGTCCCTATGGCTACACCTTC
CASSRGQGPYGYTF
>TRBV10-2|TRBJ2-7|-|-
TGCGCCAGCAGTGTACGGCGGGGCTCCTACGAGCAGTACTTC
CASSVRRGSYEQYF
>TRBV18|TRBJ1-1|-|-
TGTGCCAGCTCCCGAACGGCGGACACTGAAGCTTTCTTT
CASSRTADTEAFF
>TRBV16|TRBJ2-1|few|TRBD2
TGTGCCAGCAGCCAATCGCAGCGGGAAGACAATGAGCAGTTCTTC
CASSQSQREDNEQFF
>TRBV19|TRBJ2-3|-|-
TGTGCCAGTAGTCAGGGGTATGGGACAGATACGCAGTATTTT
CASSQGYGTDTQYF
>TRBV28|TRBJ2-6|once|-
TGTGCCAGCAGCACCACAGGCTCTGGGGCCAACGTCCTGACTTTC
CASSTTGSGANVLTF
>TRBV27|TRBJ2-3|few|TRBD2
TGTGCCAGCAGGGGCGGGGGAGTGAGTAATACGCAGTATTTT
CASRGGGVSNTQYF
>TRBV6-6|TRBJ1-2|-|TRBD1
TGTGCCAGCAGTTCCCCCGGGACAGGGGTTGGCTACACCTTC
CASSSPGTGVGYTF
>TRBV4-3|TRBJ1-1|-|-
TGCGCCAGCAGCCAAGATTATCGGCGGCGGAACACTGAAGCTTTCTTT
CASSQDYRRRNTEAFF
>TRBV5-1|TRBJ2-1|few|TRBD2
TGCGCCAGCAGCATTACCGCGGGGCTACTAGCGGGAGGGTACAATGAGCAGTTCTTC
CASSITAGLLAGGYNEQFF
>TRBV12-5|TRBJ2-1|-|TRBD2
TGTGCTAGTGGTCCCTCGGGACTAGCAGCCAATGAGCAGTTCTTC
CASGPSGLAANEQFF
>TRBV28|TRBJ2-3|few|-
TGTGCCAGCAGCCTGGGCCCAACCACAGATACGCAGTATTTT
CASSLGPTTDTQYF
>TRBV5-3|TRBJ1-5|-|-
TGTGCCAGAAGCCGGGTGGGGGGGGGCAATCAGCCCCAGCATTTT
CARSRVGGGNQPQHF
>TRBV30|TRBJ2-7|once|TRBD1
TGTGCCTGGACAGGGGGAGCCTTCCTCGAGCAGTACTTC
CAWTGGAFLEQYF
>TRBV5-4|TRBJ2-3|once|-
TGTGCCAGCAGCCCGGCGGCTTCCACAGATACGCAGTATTTT
CASSPAASTDTQYF
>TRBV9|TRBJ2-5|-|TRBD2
TGTGCCAGCAGCGTTGGGGGACTAGCGGGAGTGGGAGAGACCCAGTACTTC
CASSVGGLAGVGETQYF
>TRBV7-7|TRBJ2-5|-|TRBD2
TGTGCTAGCAGCTTAGTCGCGGGAGGATCGGAGACCCAGTACTTC
CASSLVAGGSETQYF
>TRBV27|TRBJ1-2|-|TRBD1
TGTGCCAGCAGTTTCTCTGGGACAGGTGTCTATGGCTACACCTTC
CASSFSGTGVYGYTF
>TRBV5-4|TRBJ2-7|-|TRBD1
TGTGCCAGCACCTCCGGACAGGATCCCTCCTACGAGCAGTACTTC
CASTSGQDPSYEQYF
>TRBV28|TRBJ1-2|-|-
TGTGCCAGCAGTTGGCAACAGGCCTATGGCTACACCTTC
CASSWQQAYGYTF
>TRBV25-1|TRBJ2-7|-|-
TGTGCCAGCAGTGATTTCTGGCACGAGCAGTACTTC
CASSDFWHEQYF
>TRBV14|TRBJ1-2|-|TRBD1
TGTGCCAGCAGCCCGGACAGGCCCCCCTATGGCTACACCTTC
CASSPDRPPYGYTF
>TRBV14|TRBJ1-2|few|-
TGTGCCAGCAGCCAAGAGGGGACACAAACTAACTATGGCTACACCTTC
CASSQEGTQTNYGYTF
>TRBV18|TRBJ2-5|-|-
TGTGCCAGCTCACCACCGTTGGATCAGGGGGGTGAGACCCAGTACTTC
CASSPPLDQGGETQYF
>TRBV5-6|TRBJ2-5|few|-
TGTGCCAGCAGCTTGTTTTCAGACCAAGAGACCCAGTACTTC
CASSLFSDQETQYF
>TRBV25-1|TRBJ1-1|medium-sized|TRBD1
TGTGCCAGCAGGGGACAGACAGGGAGCGCTTTCTTT
CASRGQTGSAFF